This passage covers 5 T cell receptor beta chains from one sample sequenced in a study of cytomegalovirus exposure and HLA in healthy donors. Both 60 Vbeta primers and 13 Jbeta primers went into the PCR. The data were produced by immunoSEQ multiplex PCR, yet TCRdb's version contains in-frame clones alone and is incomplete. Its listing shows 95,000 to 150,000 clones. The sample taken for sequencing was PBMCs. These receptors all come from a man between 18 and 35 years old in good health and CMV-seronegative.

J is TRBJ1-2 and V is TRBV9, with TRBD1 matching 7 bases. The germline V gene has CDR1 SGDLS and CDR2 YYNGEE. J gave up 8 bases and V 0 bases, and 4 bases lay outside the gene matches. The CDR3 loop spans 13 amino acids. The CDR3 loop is CASSVEGATGYTF. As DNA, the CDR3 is TGTGCCAGCAGCGTAGAGGGGGCAACCGGCTACACCTTC. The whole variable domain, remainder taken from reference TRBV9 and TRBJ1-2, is DSGVTQTPKHLITATGQRVTLRCSPRSGDLSVYWYQQSLDQGLQFLIQYYNGEERAKGNILERFSAQQFPDLHSELNLSSLELGDSALYFCASSVEGATGYTFGSGTRLTVV.

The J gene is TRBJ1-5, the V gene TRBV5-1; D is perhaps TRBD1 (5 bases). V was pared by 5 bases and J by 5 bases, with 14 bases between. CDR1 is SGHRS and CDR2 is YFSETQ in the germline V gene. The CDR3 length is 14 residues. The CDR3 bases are TGCGCCAGCAGTTCCGGGCAGGGCGATCAGCCCCAGCATTTT. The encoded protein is CASSSGQGDQPQHF. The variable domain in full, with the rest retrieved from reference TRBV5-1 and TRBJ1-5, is KAGVTQTPRYLIKTRGQQVTLSCSPISGHRSVSWYQQTPGQGLQFLFEYFSETQRNKGNFPGRFSGRQFSNSRSEMNVSTLELGDSALYLCASSSGQGDQPQHFGDGTRLSIL.

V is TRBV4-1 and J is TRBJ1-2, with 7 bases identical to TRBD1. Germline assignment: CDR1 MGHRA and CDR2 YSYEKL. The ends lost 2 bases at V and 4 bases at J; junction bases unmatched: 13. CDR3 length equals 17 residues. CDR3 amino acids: CASSQHTDRAGGYGYTF. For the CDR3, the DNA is TGCGCCAGCAGCCAACACACCGACAGGGCCGGTGGCTATGGCTACACCTTC.

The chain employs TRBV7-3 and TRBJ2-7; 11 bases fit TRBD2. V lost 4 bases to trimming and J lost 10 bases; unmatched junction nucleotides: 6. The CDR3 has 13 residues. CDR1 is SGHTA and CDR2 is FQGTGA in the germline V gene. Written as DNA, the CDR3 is TGTGCCAGCAGCTCCACTAGCGGGGGCGCCCAGTACTTC. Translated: CASSSTSGGAQYF.

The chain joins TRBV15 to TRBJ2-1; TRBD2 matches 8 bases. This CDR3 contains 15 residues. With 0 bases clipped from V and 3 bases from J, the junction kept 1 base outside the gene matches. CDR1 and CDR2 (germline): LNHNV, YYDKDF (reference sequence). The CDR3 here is CATSRDGRGYNEQFF. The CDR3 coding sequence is TGTGCCACCAGCAGAGACGGGAGGGGCTACAATGAGCAGTTCTTC.